This note documents a single T cell receptor (beta chain) sequence. No antigen is known for it. Primers for the PCR totalled 60 Vbeta and 13 Jbeta. Produced via immunoSEQ multiplex PCR; TCRdb's table is partial and in-frame only. The data contain 150,000 to 200,000 clones, about 80% of them singletons. Unmatched junction bases numbered 3, after V lost 8 bases and J lost 5 bases. This CDR3 has 12 residues. CDR1 is ENHRY, CDR2 SYGVKD, per germline. This specimen belongs to a study of cytomegalovirus exposure and HLA in healthy donors. Study-wide findings and caveats: Roughly uniform sequencing depth across donors was assumed, possibly incorrectly. Among TCR sequences, most were rare, though some public TCRs appeared in many donors. The classifier, whose performance was assessed in both the original and validation cohorts, reportedly diagnosed cytomegalovirus status with high specificity and sensitivity.

The material sequenced was PBMCs. The clonotype comes from a girl between 10 and 17 years old in good health and CMV-seropositive. V and J are TRBV10-3 and TRBJ1-1; 9 bases line up with TRBD1. CDR3 coding DNA: TGTGCCATCGGGACAGGGCGGACTGAAGCTTTCTTT. Its translation: CAIGTGRTEAFF.